The present T cell receptor beta chain was sequenced within a study of blood T cell repertoires in COVID-19. Across the study: The study drew acute and convalescent COVID-19 samples from the United States, Italy and Spain. Sample material is recorded as cDNA or gDNA derived from T cells, B-cell-depleted T cells, or PBMCs.

In the original workflow: For nucleated cells, counts were estimated from reference gene primer amplification. Repertoires were generated with immunoSEQ multiplex PCR, while TCRdb's copy carries only in-frame clones and drops some. The V and J calls and clone size are taken from that table; D and trimming were inferred from the DNA. The sample holds 45,000 to 50,000 clones, approximately 87% seen once. Germline V lookup: CDR1 LNHDA, CDR2 SQIVND (reference sequence). There are 14 residues in the CDR3. V was shortened by 5 bases and J by 3 bases, with 12 bases between the two germline ends. Sequencing was performed on peripheral blood. The source is a human donor in a cohort sampled during active COVID-19. The chain combines TRBV19 with TRBJ2-3, with D perhaps matching TRBD1 (5 bases). CDR3: CASSLGQGTDTQYF. The DNA for the CDR3 is TGTGCCAGTAGTTTAGGGCAGGGTACAGATACGCAGTATTTT.